The 21 T cell receptor beta chains reported below all come from one sample, sequenced in a study of response to subunit inactivated influenza vaccine. From the RT-PCR reads, TCRdb called clonotypes with MiXCR, one entry per CDR3 protein. The sample has about 300,000 distinct CDR3 sequences, approximately 23% seen once. Sequenced material: PBMCs from blood, taken 21 months after vaccination. These receptors all stem from a man in his fifties or sixties who received an inactivated influenza vaccine.

This clonotype was counted between two and nine times. V and J are TRBV29-1 and TRBJ1-2; D ambiguous. Trimming removed 1 base from V and 0 bases from J, with 6 bases in between. Germline assignment: CDR1 SQVTM and CDR2 ANQGSEA. The CDR3 has 13 amino acids. The CDR3, as DNA: TGCAGCGTTGAAGCAAGTACTAACTATGGCTACACCTTC. Protein: CSVEASTNYGYTF.

This rearrangement joins TRBV28 to TRBJ2-6; 10 bases fit TRBD1. The CDR3 is made up of 16 amino acids. CDR1 is MDHEN and CDR2 is SYDVKM in the germline V gene. The trim removed 7 bases at V and 4 bases at J, leaving 7 bases unmatched. The CDR3 reads CASIGTGVLGANVLTF. The CDR3 DNA reads TGTGCCAGCATCGGGACAGGGGTACTCGGGGCCAACGTCCTGACTTTC.

Ten or more counts support this clonotype. The rearrangement uses TRBV4-1 and TRBJ1-4; tentatively, D is TRBD1 (5 bases). Germline V gene data show CDR1 as MGHRA and CDR2 as YSYEKL. The CDR3 runs to 14 residues. V was trimmed by 5 bases and J by 6 bases, leaving 13 bases between them. The CDR3 nucleotides are TGCGCCAGCAGCATAGGGGATGGAGATGAAAAACTGTTTTTT. It yields the protein CASSIGDGDEKLFF.

Only a few counts were recorded for this clonotype. This chain connects TRBV18 to TRBJ2-4; D tentatively fits TRBD1 or TRBD2 (6 bases each). The CDR3 sequence is 15 residues long. V was pared by 0 bases and J by 1 base, with 7 bases between. Germline V gene sequence: CDR1 KGHSH, CDR2 LQKENI. The CDR3 here is CASSPPGGAKNIQYF. The CDR3 DNA reads as TGTGCCAGCTCACCACCGGGGGGCGCCAAAAACATTCAGTACTTC.

This chain joins TRBV6-2 or TRBV6-3 and TRBJ1-1; 7 bases match TRBD1. The CDR3 has 16 residues. The ends lost 2 bases at V and 6 bases at J; junction bases unmatched: 12. Looked up from germline, CDR1 is MNHEY and CDR2 is SVGEGT. CDR3 protein: CASSYTRQGGISEAFF. As DNA, the CDR3 is TGTGCCAGCAGTTACACCAGACAGGGTGGTATATCTGAAGCTTTCTTT.

DNA for the CDR3: TGTGCCAGCAGCTTAGATTCTAGCGGGGGATACGAGCAGTACTTC. As protein: CASSLDSSGGYEQYF. The chain uses TRBV7-2 and TRBJ2-7; 10 bases are shared with TRBD2. The germline V gene has CDR1 SGHTA and CDR2 FQGNSA. CDR3 size: 15 residues. With 1 base clipped from V and 4 bases from J, the junction kept 4 bases outside the gene matches.

This clonotype was recorded at least ten times. This sequence joins TRBV20-1 and TRBJ1-2; 9 nucleotides match TRBD1. The CDR3 is 15 residues long. Germline trimming cut 6 bases from V and 5 bases from J; bases unmatched to any gene: 13. Germline CDR1 is DFQATT and CDR2 is SNEGSKA (reference sequence). The CDR3 region is CSATPPGQGGYGYTF. The CDR3 DNA follows: TGCAGTGCCACTCCTCCGGGACAGGGAGGGTATGGCTACACCTTC.

The rearrangement uses TRBV6-1 and TRBJ2-3; TRBD1 agrees at 7 bases. V shed 6 bases, J shed 2 bases, and the junction held 8 bases outside the gene matches. The germline V gene encodes CDR1 MNHNS and CDR2 SASEGT. The CDR3 loop spans 15 amino acids. The CDR3 loop is CASRSRGGVTDTQYF. In DNA form, the CDR3 reads TGTGCCAGCAGGAGTAGAGGGGGCGTCACAGATACGCAGTATTTT.

The rearrangement links TRBV6-2 or TRBV6-3 to TRBJ1-1; TRBD1 agrees at 9 bases. The germline CDR1 and CDR2 sequences are MNHEY and SVGEGT. This CDR3 has 18 residues. J was trimmed by 0 bases and V by 2 bases; bases with no gene match: 10. The CDR3 DNA reads TGTGCCAGCAGTTACCCCACGGACAGGGGAATAATGAACACTGAAGCTTTCTTT. This sequence encodes CASSYPTDRGIMNTEAFF.

The rearrangement uses TRBV20-1 and TRBJ1-2, with D maybe TRBD1 (6 bases). Per germline, CDR1 DFQATT and CDR2 SNEGSKA (reference sequence). The V gene lost 4 bases and the J gene lost 7 bases, with 13 bases spanning the gap. The CDR3 consists of 12 residues. DNA for the CDR3: TGCAGTGCTAAGGGGGGGCGGGCTGGCTACACCTTC. It translates to CSAKGGRAGYTF.

This chain links TRBV29-1 with TRBJ1-3; a possible D gene is TRBD1 (5 bases). This CDR3 region has 13 residues. The germline CDR1 and CDR2 sequences are SQVTM and ANQGSEA. Deletions cut 6 bases from V and 2 bases from J, with 11 bases between. CDR3 nucleotides: TGCAGCGTGATACAGGTTGCTGGAAACACCATATATTTT. Its protein product is CSVIQVAGNTIYF.

This clonotype has a count of ten or more. The rearrangement joins TRBV4-3 to TRBJ1-1; TRBD1 is a possible D gene (6 bases). V was clipped by 5 bases and J by 1 base, with 14 bases between them. The CDR3 length is 15 residues. Germline V gives CDR1 LGHNA, CDR2 YSLEER. CDR3 in DNA: TGCGCCAGCAGCACTACCAGGGGAGAGAACACTGAAGCTTTCTTT. Translating it yields CASSTTRGENTEAFF.

The V gene is TRBV6-5, the J gene TRBJ2-7; 8 nucleotides agree with TRBD1. Germline CDR1 is MNHEY and CDR2 is SVGAGI. J gave up 2 bases and V 2 bases, and 5 bases lay outside the gene matches. The CDR3 totals 15 residues. The CDR3 sequence is CASSYRQGTPYEQYF. The CDR3 DNA reads TGTGCCAGCAGTTACCGACAGGGGACCCCCTACGAGCAGTACTTC.

The chain uses TRBV7-2 and TRBJ2-7; D perhaps matches TRBD2 (5 bases). Germline CDR1 SGHTA, CDR2 FQGNSA. V was pared by 3 bases and J by 12 bases, with 15 bases between. This CDR3 has 12 residues. As DNA, the CDR3 is TGTGCCAGCAGCTTGGAGCGAGGGCAATTGTACTTC. Amino acid sequence: CASSLERGQLYF.

The chain couples TRBV20-1 to TRBJ1-4, with D unclear. This CDR3 region has 16 residues. Looked up from germline, CDR1 is DFQATT and CDR2 is SNEGSKA (reference sequence). Trimming took off 0 bases at V and 5 bases at J, with 16 bases between the two ends. This CDR3 reads CSARDLSAGKNEKLFF. CDR3 nucleotide sequence: TGCAGTGCTAGAGATCTATCGGCGGGTAAAAATGAAAAACTGTTTTTT.

The sample holds a few counts of this clonotype. The chain uses TRBV24-1 and TRBJ2-3; D may match TRBD1 or TRBD2 (5 bases each). The CDR3 consists of 16 residues. Germline V gives CDR1 KGHDR, CDR2 SFDVKD. Trimming took 2 bases from V and 3 from J, leaving 14 bases between them. Written as DNA, the CDR3 is TGTGCCACCAGTGATTCTGGGGACCCAAATACAGATACGCAGTATTTT. The encoded protein is CATSDSGDPNTDTQYF.

CDR3 sequence: CASSLALDGAGLFF. For the CDR3, the DNA is TGTGCCAGCAGCTTAGCGCTTGATGGGGCCGGCTTGTTCTTC. The chain carries TRBV7-6 and TRBJ2-1; possible D gene TRBD1, 5 bases. V lost 0 bases and J lost 15, with 18 bases in between. Per germline, CDR1 SGHVS and CDR2 FNYEAQ. The CDR3 covers 14 residues.

The rearrangement uses TRBV4-2 and TRBJ2-3, with D tentatively TRBD1 (6 bases). Trimming took 8 bases from V and 4 from J, leaving 16 bases between them. The germline V gene encodes CDR1 LGHNA and CDR2 YNFKEQ. There are 14 residues in the CDR3. The CDR3 nucleotides are TGTGCCAGCGGGGGCTCAATAGGGGCAGATACGCAGTATTTT. Translated: CASGGSIGADTQYF.

The CDR3 sequence is CASTRAAGADIEAFF. Written as DNA, the CDR3 is TGTGCCAGCACGAGGGCAGCGGGAGCGGACATTGAAGCTTTCTTT. The rearrangement links TRBV4-2 to TRBJ1-1, with D maybe TRBD1 (5 bases). Germline V gene sequence: CDR1 LGHNA, CDR2 YNFKEQ. Trimming took 7 bases from V and 7 from J, leaving 22 bases between them. This CDR3 region has 15 residues.

This clonotype was seen a handful of times. The chain uses TRBV5-1 and TRBJ2-1; either TRBD1 or TRBD2 may fit D (5 bases each). CDR1 is SGHRS and CDR2 is YFSETQ in the germline V gene. V lost 0 bases and J 3 bases, leaving 10 bases between the germline ends. The CDR3 consists of 15 residues. CDR3 nucleotide sequence: TGCGCCAGCAGCTTGGACGTGGGGGACTACAATGAGCAGTTCTTC. This encodes CASSLDVGDYNEQFF.

The V gene is TRBV5-1, the J gene TRBJ2-1; D is uncertain. Trimming took off 3 bases at V and 2 bases at J, with 12 bases between the two ends. Germline CDR1 and CDR2: SGHRS and YFSETQ. The CDR3 extends over 15 amino acids. The CDR3 is CASSYEDPTYNEQFF. The CDR3 DNA sequence: TGCGCCAGCAGCTACGAGGACCCCACCTACAATGAGCAGTTCTTC.